These 9 T cell receptor beta chains were sequenced from one sample in a study of regulatory T cells in long-lasting Graves disease. Time point noted: newly diagnosed GD, antithyroid drugs for less than 3 months. PBMC RNA was the source of the TCR library. iRepertoire HTBI primers and Arm-PCR of CDR3 regions built TCR beta libraries. TCRdb processed the multiplex PCR reads anew with MiXCR; each CDR3 protein has one entry. The repertoire holds 400,000 to 500,000 distinct CDR3 sequences, with around 15% as singletons. This sample was shared with a second study, whose subject was T cells in Graves' hyperthyroidism and ophthalmopathy.

The sample consisted of peripheral blood mononuclear cells (PBMCs), taken at new diagnosis, from a patient treated with antithyroid drugs. The receptor set was obtained from a woman between 45 and 65 years old with Graves disease.

Ten or more counts support this clonotype. V usage is TRBV15 and J usage is TRBJ2-7; 9 bases map to TRBD1. V dropped 1 base and J dropped 3; count of bases not matched to a gene: 4. Germline assignment: CDR1 LNHNV and CDR2 YYDKDF (reference sequence). The CDR3 spans 15 residues. In nucleotides, the CDR3 is TGTGCCACCAGCAGAGTTGGACAGGGGCTCTACGAGCAGTACTTC. Protein sequence: CATSRVGQGLYEQYF.

As concerns this clonotype: A read error may be the cause here, since a much bigger clone is one base away. J is TRBJ1-1 and V is TRBV2, with 7 bases aligning to TRBD1. Germline lookup yields CDR1 SNHLY and CDR2 FYNNEI. After removal of 3 bases from V and 1 base from J, the junction contained 5 bases not matched to a gene. The CDR3 covers 15 residues. The CDR3, as DNA: TGTGCCAGCAGTGAGCAGGGACAGAGGAACACTGAAGCTTTCTTT. Amino acids: CASSEQGQRNTEAFF. The full variable domain, rest sourced from reference TRBV2 and TRBJ1-1, is EPEVTQTPSHQVTQMGQEVILRCVPISNHLYFYWYRQILGQKVEFLVSFYNNEISEKSEIFDDQFSVERPDGSNFTLKIRSTKLEDSAMYFCASSEQGQRNTEAFFGQGTRLTVV.

This clonotype has a count of ten or more. The genes are TRBV3-1 and TRBJ2-5; D is uncertain. The CDR3 consists of 12 residues. Deletions cut 2 bases from V and 1 base from J, with 2 bases between. Germline V gene lookup returns CDR1 LGHDT and CDR2 YNNKEL (reference sequence). The DNA for the CDR3 is TGTGCCAGCAGCCAACCCCAAGAGACCCAGTACTTC. It specifies CASSQPQETQYF.

Comments on this clonotype: An end of the junction differs from the germline gene, which may be a read error. The rearrangement joins TRBV7-8 to TRBJ2-2, with TRBD2 matching 9 bases. CDR1 and CDR2 (germline): SGHVS, FQNEAQ. This CDR3 is 17 amino acids long. CDR3 residues: CASSLARLAVNTGELLF. DNA of the CDR3: TGTGCCAGCAGCTTAGCTCGACTAGCGGTGAACACCGGGGAGCTGCTTTTT.

The chain recombines TRBV5-1 with TRBJ2-7; tentative D call: TRBD2 (5 bases). CDR1 and CDR2 from the germline V gene are SGHRS and YFSETQ. The CDR3 is 16 residues long. V was cut by 4 bases and J by 5 bases, with 22 bases left in between. The CDR3 here is CASSQREELSGNEQYF. CDR3 DNA sequence: TGCGCCAGCAGCCAACGGGAAGAACTGTCTGGGAACGAGCAGTACTTC.

Ten or more counts support this clonotype. The chain employs TRBV29-1 and TRBJ2-5; 8 bases are a match to TRBD1. CDR3 length: 12 amino acids. V trimming: 6 bases; J trimming: 10 bases; junction bases outside the gene matches: 10. CDR1 is SQVTM, CDR2 ANQGSEA, per germline. The CDR3 DNA is TGCAGCGTACCAAGACAGGGGAGAGTCCAGTACTTC. This encodes CSVPRQGRVQYF.

This clonotype was seen ten or more times. This chain connects TRBV3-1 to TRBJ2-5; D not certain. V was pared by 0 bases and J by 5 bases, with 7 bases between. The CDR3 is 13 amino acids. Germline V lookup: CDR1 LGHDT, CDR2 YNNKEL (reference sequence). CDR3 bases: TGTGCCAGCAGCCAAGAAATAGGCGAGACCCAGTACTTC. Translation gives CASSQEIGETQYF.

This clonotype was seen ten or more times. In DNA, the CDR3 is TGTGCCAGCAGCGGCGGACTAGCGGGAGGCATTAGCTCCTACAATGAGCAGTTCTTC. Translation gives CASSGGLAGGISSYNEQFF. V is TRBV7-9 and J is TRBJ2-1; 14 positions match TRBD2. V was clipped by 5 bases and J by 0 bases; unmatched bases: 9. Germline lookup yields CDR1 SEHNR and CDR2 FQNEAQ (reference sequence). The CDR3 covers 19 residues.

Points on this clonotype: This may stem from a read error, because a much larger clone lies one nucleotide away. The V and J genes are TRBV7-8 and TRBJ2-1; D may be TRBD1 or TRBD2 (5 bases each). Germline lookup yields CDR1 SGHVS and CDR2 FQNEAQ. The CDR3 is made up of 15 amino acids. The V and J ends lost 5 bases and 8 bases respectively, with 19 bases between them. For the CDR3, the DNA is TGTGCCAGCAGCCCGCTAACCGGGACCCACGATGAGCAGTTCTTC. The encoded protein is CASSPLTGTHDEQFF.